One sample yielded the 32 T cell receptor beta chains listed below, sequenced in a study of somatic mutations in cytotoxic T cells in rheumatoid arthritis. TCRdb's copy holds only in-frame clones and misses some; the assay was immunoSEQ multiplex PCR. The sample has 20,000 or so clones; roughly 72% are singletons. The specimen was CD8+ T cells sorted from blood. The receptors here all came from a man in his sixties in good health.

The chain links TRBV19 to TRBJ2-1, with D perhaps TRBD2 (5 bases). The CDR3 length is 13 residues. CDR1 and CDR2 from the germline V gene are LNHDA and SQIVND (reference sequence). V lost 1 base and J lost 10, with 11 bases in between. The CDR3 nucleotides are TGTGCCAGTAGTATAGGGCTAGCAAACGAGCAGTTCTTC. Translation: CASSIGLANEQFF.

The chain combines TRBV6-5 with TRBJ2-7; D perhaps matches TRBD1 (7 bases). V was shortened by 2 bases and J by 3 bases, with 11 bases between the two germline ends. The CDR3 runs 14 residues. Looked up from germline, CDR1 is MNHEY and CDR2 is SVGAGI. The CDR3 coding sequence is TGTGCCAGCAGTTACGGGCAGGGGGGCTACGAGCAGTACTTC. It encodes CASSYGQGGYEQYF.

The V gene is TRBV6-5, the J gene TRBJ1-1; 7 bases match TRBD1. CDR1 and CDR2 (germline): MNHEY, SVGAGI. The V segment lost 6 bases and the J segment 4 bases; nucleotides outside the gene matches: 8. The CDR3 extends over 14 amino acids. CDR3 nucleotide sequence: TGTGCCAGCAGGAGTGACAGGGTCGCCACTGAAGCTTTCTTT. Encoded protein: CASRSDRVATEAFF.

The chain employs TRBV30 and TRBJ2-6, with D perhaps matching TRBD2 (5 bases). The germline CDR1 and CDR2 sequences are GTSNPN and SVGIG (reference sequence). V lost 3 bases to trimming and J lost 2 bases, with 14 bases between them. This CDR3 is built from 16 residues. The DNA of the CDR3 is TGTGCCTGGAGCGAGCTGGAGGCAGCTGGGGCCAACGTCCTGACTTTC. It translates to CAWSELEAAGANVLTF.

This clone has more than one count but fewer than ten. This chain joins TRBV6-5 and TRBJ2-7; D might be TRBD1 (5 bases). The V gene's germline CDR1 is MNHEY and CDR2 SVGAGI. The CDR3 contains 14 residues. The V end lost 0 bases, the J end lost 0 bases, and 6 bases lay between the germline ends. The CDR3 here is CASSYSDNSYEQYF. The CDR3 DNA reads TGTGCCAGCAGTTACTCGGACAACTCCTACGAGCAGTACTTC.

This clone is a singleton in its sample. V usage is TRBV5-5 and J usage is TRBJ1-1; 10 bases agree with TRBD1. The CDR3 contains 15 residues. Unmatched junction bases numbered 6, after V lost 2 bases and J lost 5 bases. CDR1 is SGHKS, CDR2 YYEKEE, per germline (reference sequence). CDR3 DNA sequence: TGTGCCAGCAGCTTAACCGGGACAGGGGCGACTGAAGCTTTCTTT. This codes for CASSLTGTGATEAFF.

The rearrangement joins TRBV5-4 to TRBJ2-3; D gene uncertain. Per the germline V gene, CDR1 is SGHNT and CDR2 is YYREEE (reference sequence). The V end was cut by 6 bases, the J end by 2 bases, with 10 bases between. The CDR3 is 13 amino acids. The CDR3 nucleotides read TGTGCCAGCACCCCCGCGCCCACAGATACGCAGTATTTT. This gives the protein CASTPAPTDTQYF.

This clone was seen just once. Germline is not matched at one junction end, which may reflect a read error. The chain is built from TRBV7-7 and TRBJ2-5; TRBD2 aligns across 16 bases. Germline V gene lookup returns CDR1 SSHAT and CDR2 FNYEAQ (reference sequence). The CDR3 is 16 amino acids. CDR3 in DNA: TGTGCTAGCAGCACGGGACTAGCGGGAGGGGAGGAGACCCAGTACTTC. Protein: CASSTGLAGGEETQYF.

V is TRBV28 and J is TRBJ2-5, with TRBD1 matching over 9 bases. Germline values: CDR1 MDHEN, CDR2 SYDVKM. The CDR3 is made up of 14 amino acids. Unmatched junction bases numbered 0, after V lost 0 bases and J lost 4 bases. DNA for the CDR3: TGTGCCAGCAGTTTATGGGGACAGGGAGAGACCCAGTACTTC. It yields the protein CASSLWGQGETQYF.

In DNA form, the CDR3 reads TGTGCCAGCAGTCAGGGCACAGATACGCAGTATTTT. Encoded protein: CASSQGTDTQYF. This sequence joins TRBV6-5 and TRBJ2-3; D gene ambiguous. V dropped 5 bases and J dropped 1 base, with 4 bases sitting between them. This CDR3 region has 12 residues. Germline V gene sequence: CDR1 MNHEY, CDR2 SVGAGI.

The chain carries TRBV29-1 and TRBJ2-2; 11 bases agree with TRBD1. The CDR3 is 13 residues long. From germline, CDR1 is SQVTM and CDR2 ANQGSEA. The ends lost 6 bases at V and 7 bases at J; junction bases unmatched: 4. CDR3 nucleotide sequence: TGCAGCGTGGACAGGGGGCGAAGCGGGGAGCTGTTTTTT. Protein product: CSVDRGRSGELFF.

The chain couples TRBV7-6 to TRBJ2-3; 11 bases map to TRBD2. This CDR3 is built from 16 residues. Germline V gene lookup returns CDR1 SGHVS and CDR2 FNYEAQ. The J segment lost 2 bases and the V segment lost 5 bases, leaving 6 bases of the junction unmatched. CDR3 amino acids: CASSTLAGGPTDTQYF. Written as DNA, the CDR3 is TGTGCCAGCAGCACCTTAGCGGGAGGGCCCACAGATACGCAGTATTTT.

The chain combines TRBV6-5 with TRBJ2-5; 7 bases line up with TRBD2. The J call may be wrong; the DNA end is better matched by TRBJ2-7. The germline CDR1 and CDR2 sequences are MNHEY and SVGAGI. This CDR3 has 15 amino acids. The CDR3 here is CASSTSGVSSYEQYF. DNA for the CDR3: TGTGCCAGCAGTACCAGCGGGGTATCCTCCTACGAGCAGTACTTC.

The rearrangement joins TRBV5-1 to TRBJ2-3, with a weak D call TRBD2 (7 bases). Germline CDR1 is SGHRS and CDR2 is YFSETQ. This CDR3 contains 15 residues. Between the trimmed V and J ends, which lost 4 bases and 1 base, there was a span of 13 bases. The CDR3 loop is CASSGEGERTDTQYF. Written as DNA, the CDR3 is TGCGCCAGCAGCGGGGAGGGGGAACGCACAGATACGCAGTATTTT.

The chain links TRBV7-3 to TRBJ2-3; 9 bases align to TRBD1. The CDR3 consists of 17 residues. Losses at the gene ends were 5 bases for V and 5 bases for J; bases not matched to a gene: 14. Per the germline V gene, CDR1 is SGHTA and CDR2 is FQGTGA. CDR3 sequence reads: CASSTVPGQGWEDTQYF. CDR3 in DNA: TGTGCCAGCAGCACCGTCCCGGGACAGGGATGGGAAGATACGCAGTATTTT.

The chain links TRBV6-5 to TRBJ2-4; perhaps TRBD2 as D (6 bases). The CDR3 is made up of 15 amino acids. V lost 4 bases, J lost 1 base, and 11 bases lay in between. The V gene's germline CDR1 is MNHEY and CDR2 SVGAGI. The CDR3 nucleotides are TGTGCCAGCAGTTTGTACCGGGAGGCCAAAAACATTCAGTACTTC. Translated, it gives CASSLYREAKNIQYF.

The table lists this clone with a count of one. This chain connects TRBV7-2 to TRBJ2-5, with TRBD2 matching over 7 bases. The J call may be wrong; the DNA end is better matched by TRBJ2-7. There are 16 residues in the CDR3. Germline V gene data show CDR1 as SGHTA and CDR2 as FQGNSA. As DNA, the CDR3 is TGTGCCAGCAGCCGTGTTCCGGGGGGAACCTCCTACGAGCAGTACTTC. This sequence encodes CASSRVPGGTSYEQYF.

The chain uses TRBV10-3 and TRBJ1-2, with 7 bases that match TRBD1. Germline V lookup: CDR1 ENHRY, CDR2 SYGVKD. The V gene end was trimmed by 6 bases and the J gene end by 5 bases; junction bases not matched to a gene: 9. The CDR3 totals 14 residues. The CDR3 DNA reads TGTGCCATCAGGGCTCCCGGGACAGATTATGGCTACACCTTC. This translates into CAIRAPGTDYGYTF.

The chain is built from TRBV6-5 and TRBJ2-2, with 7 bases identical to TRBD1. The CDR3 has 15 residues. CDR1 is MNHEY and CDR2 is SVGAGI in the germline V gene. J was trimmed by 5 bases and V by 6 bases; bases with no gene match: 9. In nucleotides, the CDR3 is TGTGCCAGCAGGTCGTTAGGGGGCAGGACCGGGGAGCTGTTTTTT. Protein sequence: CASRSLGGRTGELFF.

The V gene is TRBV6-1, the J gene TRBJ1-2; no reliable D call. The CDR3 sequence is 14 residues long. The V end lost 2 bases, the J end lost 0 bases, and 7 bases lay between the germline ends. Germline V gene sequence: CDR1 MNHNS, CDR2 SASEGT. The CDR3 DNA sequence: TGTGCCAGCAGTGAATATGTCGCTAACTATGGCTACACCTTC. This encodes CASSEYVANYGYTF.

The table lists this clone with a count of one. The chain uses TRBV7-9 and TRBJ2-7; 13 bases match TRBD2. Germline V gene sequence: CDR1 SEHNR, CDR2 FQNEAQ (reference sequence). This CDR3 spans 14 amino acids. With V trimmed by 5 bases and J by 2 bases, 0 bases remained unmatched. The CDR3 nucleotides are TGTGCCAGCAGCGGACTAGCGGGAGCCTACGAGCAGTACTTC. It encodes CASSGLAGAYEQYF.

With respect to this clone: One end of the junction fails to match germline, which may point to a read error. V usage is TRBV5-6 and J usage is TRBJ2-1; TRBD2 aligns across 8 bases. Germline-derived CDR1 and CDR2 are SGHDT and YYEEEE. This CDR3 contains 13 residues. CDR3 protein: CASRLGVTSGQFF. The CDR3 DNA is TGTGCCAGCAGATTGGGGGTCACTAGCGGGCAGTTCTTC.

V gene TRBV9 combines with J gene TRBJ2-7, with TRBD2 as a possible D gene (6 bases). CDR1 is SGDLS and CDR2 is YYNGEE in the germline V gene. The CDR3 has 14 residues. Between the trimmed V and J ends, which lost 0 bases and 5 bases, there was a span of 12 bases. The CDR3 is CASSVVGSTDEQYF. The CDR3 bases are TGTGCCAGCAGCGTAGTCGGGAGTACGGACGAGCAGTACTTC.

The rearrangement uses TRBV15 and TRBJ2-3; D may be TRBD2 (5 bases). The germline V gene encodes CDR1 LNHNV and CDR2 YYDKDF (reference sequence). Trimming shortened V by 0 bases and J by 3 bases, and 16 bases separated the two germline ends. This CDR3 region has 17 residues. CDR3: CATSREKAGTGTDTQYF. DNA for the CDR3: TGTGCCACCAGCAGAGAAAAGGCGGGCACGGGTACAGATACGCAGTATTTT.

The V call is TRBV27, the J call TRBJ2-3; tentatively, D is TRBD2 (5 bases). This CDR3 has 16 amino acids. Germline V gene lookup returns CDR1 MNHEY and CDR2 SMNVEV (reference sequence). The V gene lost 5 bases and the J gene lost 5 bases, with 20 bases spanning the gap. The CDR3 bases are TGTGCCAGCAGTCGCCCCCACATAGCGAGCCTAGATACGCAGTATTTT. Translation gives CASSRPHIASLDTQYF.

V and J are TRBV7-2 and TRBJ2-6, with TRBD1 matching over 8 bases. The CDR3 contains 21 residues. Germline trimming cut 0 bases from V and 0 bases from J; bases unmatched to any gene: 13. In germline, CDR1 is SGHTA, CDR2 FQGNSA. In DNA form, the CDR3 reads TGTGCCAGCAGCTTAGCGAGGTGGACAGGGAGTATGGACTCTGGGGCCAACGTCCTGACTTTC. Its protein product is CASSLARWTGSMDSGANVLTF.

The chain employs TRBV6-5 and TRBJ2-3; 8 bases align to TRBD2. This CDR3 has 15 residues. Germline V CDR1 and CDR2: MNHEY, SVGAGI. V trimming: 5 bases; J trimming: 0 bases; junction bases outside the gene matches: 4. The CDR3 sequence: CASSPAGESTDTQYF. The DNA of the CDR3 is TGTGCCAGCAGTCCAGCGGGAGAGAGCACAGATACGCAGTATTTT.

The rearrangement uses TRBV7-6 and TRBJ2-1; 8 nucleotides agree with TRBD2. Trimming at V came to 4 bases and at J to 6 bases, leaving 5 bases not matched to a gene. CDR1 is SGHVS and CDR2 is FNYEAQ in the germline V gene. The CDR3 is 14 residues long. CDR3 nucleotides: TGTGCCAGCAGCTACTTAGCGGGACGCAATGAGCAGTTCTTC. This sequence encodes CASSYLAGRNEQFF.

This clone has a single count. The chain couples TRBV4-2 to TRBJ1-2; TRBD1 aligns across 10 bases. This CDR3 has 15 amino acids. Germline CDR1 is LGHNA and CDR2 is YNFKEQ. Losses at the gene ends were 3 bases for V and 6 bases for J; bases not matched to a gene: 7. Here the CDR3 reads CASSHDRGRLDGYTF. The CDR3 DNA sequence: TGTGCCAGCAGCCATGACAGGGGGCGCTTGGATGGCTACACCTTC.

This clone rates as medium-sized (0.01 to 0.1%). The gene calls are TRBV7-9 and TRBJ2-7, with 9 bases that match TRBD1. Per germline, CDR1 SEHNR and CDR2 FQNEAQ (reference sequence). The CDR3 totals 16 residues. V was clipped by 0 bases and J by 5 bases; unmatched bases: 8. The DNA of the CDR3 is TGTGCCAGCAGCTTAGCGTCAGGGACAGGGTTTGACGAGCAGTACTTC. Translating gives CASSLASGTGFDEQYF.

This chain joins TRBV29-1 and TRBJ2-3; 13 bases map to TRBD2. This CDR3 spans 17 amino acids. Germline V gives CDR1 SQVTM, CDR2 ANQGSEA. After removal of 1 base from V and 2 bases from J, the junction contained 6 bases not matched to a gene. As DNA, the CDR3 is TGCAGCGTTGAAGTCTGGACTAGCGGGAGAGCCACAGATACGCAGTATTTT. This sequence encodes CSVEVWTSGRATDTQYF.

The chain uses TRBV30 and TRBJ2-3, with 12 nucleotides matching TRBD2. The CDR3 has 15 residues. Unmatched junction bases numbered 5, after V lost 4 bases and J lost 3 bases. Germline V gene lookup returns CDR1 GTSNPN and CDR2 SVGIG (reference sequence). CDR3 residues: CAWTGLAGITDTQYF. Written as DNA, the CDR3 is TGTGCCTGGACGGGACTAGCGGGTATAACAGATACGCAGTATTTT. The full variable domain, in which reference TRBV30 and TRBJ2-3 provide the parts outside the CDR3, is SQTIHQWPATLVQPVGSPLSLECTVEGTSNPNLYWYRQAAGRGLQLLFYSVGIGQISSEVPQNLSASRPQDRQFILSSKKLLLSDSGFYLCAWTGLAGITDTQYFGPGTRLTVL.